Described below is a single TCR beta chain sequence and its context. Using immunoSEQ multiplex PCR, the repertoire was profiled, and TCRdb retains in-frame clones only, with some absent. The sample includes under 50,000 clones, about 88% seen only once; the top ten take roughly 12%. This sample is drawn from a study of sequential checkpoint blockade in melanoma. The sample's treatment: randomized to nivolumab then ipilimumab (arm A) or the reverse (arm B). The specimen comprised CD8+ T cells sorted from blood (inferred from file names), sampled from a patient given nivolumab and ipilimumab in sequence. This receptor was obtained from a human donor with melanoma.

This chain's CDR3 is CASSLLLAGGVYNEQFF. CDR3 sequence (DNA): TGTGCCAGCAGCTTATTGCTAGCGGGTGGGGTATACAATGAGCAGTTCTTC. This chain links TRBV7-2 with TRBJ2-1, with TRBD2 matching 8 bases. This CDR3 has 17 amino acids. Germline V CDR1 and CDR2: SGHTA, FQGNSA. Trimming took 2 bases from V and 4 from J; bases not matched to a gene: 10.